A selection of T cell receptor beta chains follows, all from one sample in a study of T and B cells in COVID-19 patients. Using its own MiXCR run on the multiplex PCR reads, TCRdb lists one record per CDR3 protein. The table shows about 5,400 distinct CDR3 sequences, with 27% occurring only once. Sequencing was performed on blood. Receptors were obtained from a human donor with active COVID-19. Each CDR3 is given with its conserved first and last residue. Fields, in order: clone size, V gene, D gene, J gene, CDR3 protein, CDR3 DNA. A D gene is named only where the DNA matches it firmly. The size field is filled for only some rows; it gives once, few, many or a size class.

medium-sized	TRBV29-1	TRBD1	TRBJ1-1	CSVRGQGTEAFF	TGCAGCGTCCGCGGACAGGGCACTGAAGCTTTCTTT
large	TRBV11-3	NA	TRBJ2-2	CASTASGGASGGTNTGELFF	TGTGCCAGCACCGCATCTGGGGGCGCTTCGGGCGGGACGAACACCGGGGAGCTGTTTTTT
once	TRBV27	TRBD1	TRBJ2-7	CASSLLGQGDYERYF	TGTGCCAGCAGTTTATTGGGACAGGGGGACTACGAGCGGTACTTC
NA	TRBV11-3	TRBD1	TRBJ1-2	CASSFGQGDYGYTF	TGTGCCAGCAGCTTTGGACAGGGGGACTATGGCTACACCTTC
medium-sized	TRBV6-5	TRBD1	TRBJ2-2	CASSEQGVTGELFF	TGTGCCAGCAGTGAACAGGGGGTCACCGGGGAGCTGTTTTTT
many	TRBV6-2/TRBV6-3	NA	TRBJ2-2	CASSLNTGELFF	TGTGCCAGCAGTTTGAACACCGGGGAGCTGTTTTTT
few	TRBV12-3/TRBV12-4	TRBD1	TRBJ1-1	CASGDRGMMNTEAFF	TGTGCCAGCGGCGACAGGGGGATGATGAACACTGAAGCTTTCTTT
many	TRBV6-5	TRBD2	TRBJ2-7	CASKLAGGSNEQYF	TGTGCCAGTAAACTAGCGGGAGGAAGCAACGAGCAGTACTTC
once	TRBV24-1	TRBD2	TRBJ2-7	CATSDSSSGSYNEQYF	TGTGCCACCAGTGATTCATCTAGCGGCTCCTACAATGAGCAGTACTTC
NA	TRBV24-1	NA	TRBJ2-2	CATPMAEDGGELFF	TGTGCCACCCCAATGGCGGAAGACGGCGGGGAGCTGTTTTTT
NA	TRBV6-5	TRBD2	TRBJ2-3	CASSYVGLAGVGTDTQYF	TGTGCCAGCAGCTACGTCGGGCTAGCGGGAGTGGGGACAGATACGCAGTATTTT
medium-sized	TRBV5-4	TRBD1	TRBJ2-1	CASSLEGTGADSFYNEQFF	TGTGCCAGCAGCTTGGAGGGGACAGGGGCGGACTCGTTCTACAATGAGCAGTTCTTC
NA	TRBV4-3	NA	TRBJ2-3	CASSQDRGTMGGISTDTQYF	TGCGCCAGCAGCCAAGATCGTGGAACAATGGGCGGGATTAGTACAGATACGCAGTATTTT
large	TRBV11-3	NA	TRBJ2-2	CASSFDVPGRWNTGELFF	TGTGCCAGCAGCTTTGACGTACCGGGACGGTGGAACACCGGGGAGCTGTTTTTT
many	TRBV12-3/TRBV12-4	NA	TRBJ2-7	CATAGYVSYEQYF	TGTGCCACCGCGGGGTACGTCTCCTACGAGCAGTACTTC
large	TRBV5-6	NA	TRBJ2-2	CASSPLGDGTGELFF	TGTGCCAGCAGCCCTTTGGGAGACGGCACCGGGGAGCTGTTTTTT
medium-sized	TRBV6-2/TRBV6-3	NA	TRBJ2-1	CASSYDRRAYNEQFF	TGTGCCAGCAGTTACGATCGGAGAGCCTACAATGAGCAGTTCTTC
NA	TRBV11-2	NA	TRBJ1-5	CASSSGTLKNQPQHF	TGTGCCAGCAGCTCCGGGACCCTCAAAAATCAGCCCCAGCATTTT
NA	TRBV6-5	NA	TRBJ2-5	CASSYLSQTSYETQYF	TGTGCCAGCAGTTACCTCTCACAGACCAGCTATGAGACCCAGTACTTC
medium-sized	TRBV27	NA	TRBJ1-5	CASSLLGVMNQPQHF	TGTGCCAGCAGTTTATTGGGAGTAATGAATCAGCCCCAGCATTTT
medium-sized	TRBV6-4	TRBD2	TRBJ2-2	CASSASYTGGTGELFF	TGTGCCAGCAGTGCCAGTTATACGGGAGGGACCGGGGAGCTGTTTTTT
NA	TRBV19	NA	TRBJ2-1	CASSIEAAGRPNNEQFF	TGTGCCAGTAGTATAGAAGCGGCGGGGCGCCCCAACAATGAGCAGTTCTTC
once	TRBV6-5	TRBD2	TRBJ2-5	CASSITSGRSKETQYF	TGTGCCAGCAGTATAACTAGCGGGAGAAGCAAAGAGACCCAGTACTTC
NA	TRBV15	TRBD1	TRBJ2-7	CATSSGQGASEQYF	TGTGCCACCAGCAGCGGACAGGGGGCGTCCGAGCAGTACTTC
NA	TRBV30	NA	TRBJ1-1	CAWSVRRGRSSSEAFF	TGTGCCTGGAGTGTACGCAGGGGACGGAGTAGTTCTGAAGCTTTCTTT
many	TRBV11-2	NA	TRBJ2-7	CASSYRDSDLEQYF	TGTGCCAGCAGCTACCGGGACTCAGATCTCGAGCAGTACTTC
NA	TRBV5-1	TRBD1	TRBJ2-7	CASSSSTGLFYEQYF	TGCGCCAGCAGCTCATCGACAGGGTTGTTCTACGAGCAGTACTTC
NA	TRBV6-1	TRBD1	TRBJ1-2	CVSRDLGQDYGYIF	TGTGTTAGCAGGGACCTAGGACAGGACTATGGCTACATCTTC
NA	TRBV4-3	TRBD2	TRBJ2-7	CASSQAGVAGHEQYF	TGCGCCAGCAGCCAAGCGGGAGTAGCGGGACACGAGCAGTACTTC
NA	TRBV5-4	TRBD1	TRBJ1-2	CASSLERGRGYGYTF	TGTGCCAGCAGCTTGGAAAGGGGGCGCGGCTATGGCTACACCTTC
many	TRBV30	TRBD1	TRBJ1-2	CAWSKIRDRGTNYGYTF	TGTGCCTGGAGTAAGATTCGGGACAGGGGCACGAACTATGGCTACACCTTC
many	TRBV6-5	TRBD1	TRBJ2-7	CASSYSLRGLQYYEQYF	TGTGCCAGCAGTTACTCGTTAAGGGGGCTGCAGTACTACGAGCAGTACTTC
medium-sized	TRBV30	TRBD2	TRBJ2-1	CAWSEGLAGAGNEQFF	TGTGCCTGGAGTGAGGGACTAGCGGGAGCGGGCAATGAGCAGTTCTTC
few	TRBV24-1	NA	TRBJ2-5	CATSERVQETQYF	TGTGCCACCAGTGAAAGGGTACAAGAGACCCAGTACTTC
NA	TRBV6-1	TRBD2	TRBJ2-3	CASSIRGTGGRASGDTQYF	TGTGCCAGCAGTATTCGCGGGACTGGCGGGAGGGCCTCGGGAGATACGCAGTATTTT
medium-sized	TRBV7-6	NA	TRBJ1-1	CASSFDSNTEAFF	TGTGCCAGCAGCTTCGACAGTAACACTGAAGCTTTCTTT
medium-sized	TRBV30	TRBD2	TRBJ2-1	CAWSARPGTSGPSYNEQFF	TGTGCCTGGAGTGCTCGACCCGGGACTAGCGGACCCTCCTACAATGAGCAGTTCTTC
NA	TRBV18	TRBD2	TRBJ2-7	CASSPPPGGASYEQYF	TGTGCCAGCTCACCACCGCCGGGAGGAGCTTCCTACGAGCAGTACTTC
NA	TRBV4-3	TRBD2	TRBJ2-1	CASSQDYGRSSYNEQFF	TGCGCCAGCAGCCAAGACTACGGGAGGAGCTCCTACAATGAGCAGTTCTTC
few	TRBV11-2	NA	TRBJ2-4	CASRLTVGLTKNIQYF	TGTGCCAGCAGGTTGACAGTAGGGTTAACCAAAAACATTCAGTACTTC
medium-sized	TRBV6-5	NA	TRBJ2-1	CASSYQGQGYNEQFF	TGTGCCAGCAGCTACCAGGGACAAGGATACAATGAGCAGTTCTTC
NA	TRBV2	NA	TRBJ2-3	CASSESADTQYF	TGTGCCAGCAGTGAATCGGCAGATACGCAGTATTTT
medium-sized	TRBV27	NA	TRBJ1-6	CASRLAAGIVGSPLHF	TGTGCCAGCAGACTAGCAGCAGGGATCGTTGGTTCACCCCTCCACTTT
NA	TRBV11-3	TRBD2	TRBJ2-7	CASSLGEVGGYEQYF	TGTGCCAGCAGCTTAGGAGAGGTGGGAGGGTACGAGCAGTACTTC
medium-sized	TRBV19	NA	TRBJ2-1	CASSGSESSYNEQFF	TGTGCCAGTAGCGGGAGCGAAAGCTCCTACAATGAGCAGTTCTTC
many	TRBV30	NA	TRBJ1-3	CALQGTGNTIYF	TGTGCCTTGCAGGGGACTGGAAACACCATATATTTT
large	TRBV11-3	NA	TRBJ2-7	CASSLGRYEQYF	TGTGCCAGCAGCTTAGGTCGGTACGAGCAGTACTTC